Listed here are 2 T cell receptor beta chains from one sample, sequenced in a study of Graves' ophthalmopathy and Graves' hyperthyroidism. Beta-chain TCR CDR3 regions were amplified from RNA transcripts. First-round RT-PCR used HTBI primers; second-round multiplex PCR followed. TCRdb independently ran MiXCR on the multiplex PCR reads; one entry per CDR3 protein. The data hold about 210,000 distinct CDR3 sequences, with about 32% observed a single time. Input material: peripheral blood. The receptors shown here come from a man in his fifties with Graves' ophthalmopathy.

This clonotype has a count of ten or more. The chain employs TRBV4-1 and TRBJ2-7; D gene unclear. The CDR3 is 15 residues long. The germline CDR1 and CDR2 sequences are MGHRA and YSYEKL. V was trimmed by 4 bases and J by 3 bases, leaving 16 bases between them. CDR3 DNA: TGCGCCAGCAGCCGGGAATCTGGTGCAATCTACGAGCAGTACTTC. Amino acid sequence: CASSRESGAIYEQYF.

This clonotype was counted ten times or more. V usage is TRBV18 and J usage is TRBJ2-5; 7 positions agree with TRBD2. V was pared by 3 bases and J by 5 bases, with 9 bases of the junction left unmatched. The CDR3 totals 15 residues. The germline V gene encodes CDR1 KGHSH and CDR2 LQKENI. The CDR3 sequence is CASSPSTSVLETQYF. The CDR3 coding sequence is TGTGCCAGCTCACCGAGCACTAGCGTTTTGGAGACCCAGTACTTC.